The 10 T cell receptor beta chains listed next were all sequenced from one sample in a study of CD4 and CD8 cells across lung adenocarcinoma regions. In TCRdb, the PCR reads were re-called with MiXCR into one record per CDR3 protein. Found here are 3,000 or so distinct CDR3 sequences, around 60% of them singletons; the top ten hold approximately 15%. The specimen was CD4+ T cells from the margin of a lung tumor. Receptors were obtained from a male donor with lung adenocarcinoma. The CD4 and CD8 labels of this study may be unreliable.

The V gene is TRBV6-1, the J gene TRBJ1-1; weak D call: TRBD1 (5 bases). The CDR3 runs 13 residues. Looked up from germline, CDR1 is MNHNS and CDR2 is SASEGT. V lost 2 bases to trimming and J lost 6 bases, with 10 bases between them. The CDR3 spells CASSELGGAEAFF. CDR3 coding DNA: TGTGCCAGCAGTGAACTCGGGGGTGCTGAAGCTTTCTTT.

This sequence joins TRBV6-5 and TRBJ1-2; possibly TRBD1 for D (5 bases). The CDR3 has 14 amino acids. In germline, CDR1 is MNHEY, CDR2 SVGAGI. With 2 bases removed from V and 7 bases from J, the gap between germline ends came to 14 bases. In nucleotides, the CDR3 is TGTGCCAGCAGTTACGGGGACGTTACGGGTGGCTACACCTTC. It translates to CASSYGDVTGGYTF.

The chain carries TRBV6-5 and TRBJ2-7; D perhaps matches TRBD1 (6 bases). The ends were cut back, 0 bases at V and 5 bases at J, with 14 bases in the middle. The V gene's germline CDR1 is MNHEY and CDR2 SVGAGI. The CDR3 is made up of 15 amino acids. The CDR3 DNA reads TGTGCCAGCAGTTACTCGACCCACCAGGGGCACGAGCAGTACTTC. This translates into CASSYSTHQGHEQYF.

The chain has TRBV3-1 and TRBJ1-5; D might be TRBD1 (6 bases). Per germline, CDR1 LGHDT and CDR2 YNNKEL (reference sequence). V was cut by 4 bases and J by 6 bases, with 16 bases left in between. This CDR3 has 15 residues. CDR3 sequence reads: CASSLGAGVTQPQHF. Here the CDR3 DNA reads TGTGCCAGCAGCCTCGGGGCAGGGGTTACTCAGCCCCAGCATTTT.

V gene TRBV11-3 combines with J gene TRBJ2-1; D remains unclear. V was clipped by 5 bases and J by 10 bases, with 15 bases between them. Per germline, CDR1 SGHNT and CDR2 YENEEA. The CDR3 runs 13 residues. CDR3 region: CASSLGPRWEQFF. CDR3 DNA: TGTGCCAGCAGCCTCGGACCGCGTTGGGAGCAGTTCTTC.

The chain has TRBV7-6 and TRBJ2-5; D may be TRBD1 or TRBD2 (5 bases each). The germline V and J ends were trimmed by 11 bases and 11 bases, with 30 bases remaining between them. CDR3 size: 15 residues. Germline values: CDR1 SGHVS, CDR2 FNYEAQ. The DNA for the CDR3 is TGTGCCGCGAGGCCCCGGGACCGTGACAAAGATACGCAGTACTTC. Its translation: CAARPRDRDKDTQYF.

V usage is TRBV12-3 or TRBV12-4 and J usage is TRBJ2-5; D is ambiguous. The CDR3 is made up of 14 amino acids. Trimming stripped 2 bases from V and 1 base from J, with 8 bases between. The CDR3, as DNA: TGTGCCAGCAGTTTACCCCAGTCCCAAGAGACCCAGTACTTC. Translated: CASSLPQSQETQYF.

This chain's CDR3 is CASSLVKETQYF. In DNA, the CDR3 is TGTGCCAGCAGCTTAGTTAAAGAGACCCAGTACTTC. This chain joins TRBV7-2 and TRBJ2-5; no reliable D call. With 1 base removed from V and 3 bases from J, the gap between germline ends came to 3 bases. This CDR3 region has 12 residues. Germline V gene data show CDR1 as SGHTA and CDR2 as FQGNSA.

In DNA form, the CDR3 reads TGTGCCAGCAGTTACCTAGCGGGAGTCAATGAGCAGTTCTTC. Its translation is CASSYLAGVNEQFF. The chain is built from TRBV6-5 and TRBJ2-1, with 10 bases matching TRBD2. V shed 2 bases and J 6 bases; nucleotides not matched to a gene: 1. Germline V lookup: CDR1 MNHEY, CDR2 SVGAGI. CDR3 length: 14 amino acids.

This clonotype was seen more than once but under ten times. The chain has TRBV6-1 and TRBJ2-7, with D perhaps matching TRBD2 (5 bases). CDR3 length: 14 amino acids. V lost 8 bases and J 0 bases, leaving 14 bases between the germline ends. CDR1 and CDR2 (germline): MNHNS, SASEGT. CDR3 DNA: TGTGCCAGCTCCCGGAGGCCTAGCTCCTACGAGCAGTACTTC. Amino acids: CASSRRPSSYEQYF.